A single sample gave rise to the 21 T cell receptor beta chains below, sequenced in a study of T cell responses to AZD1222 COVID-19 vaccine. Generated by immunoSEQ multiplex PCR, the TCRdb table keeps only in-frame clones and is missing some. The table has around 150,000 clones, about 87% seen once. The sample was peripheral blood, taken on day 0 of AZD1222 vaccination. These receptors were collected from an adult in good health.

In its sample, this clone was seen a few times. The rearrangement uses TRBV3-1 (or the pseudogene TRBV3-2) and TRBJ1-3; unclear D gene. The CDR3 is 17 residues long. V lost 5 bases and J 5 bases, leaving 22 bases between the germline ends. Germline-derived CDR1 and CDR2 are LGHDT and YNNKEL (reference sequence). The CDR3 is CASSGPPGAARRNTIYF. As DNA, the CDR3 is TGTGCCAGCAGCGGTCCCCCGGGAGCAGCACGGAGAAACACCATATATTTT.

The rearrangement joins TRBV15 to TRBJ1-1; D call uncertain. The CDR3 extends over 13 amino acids. Germline assignment: CDR1 LNHNV and CDR2 YYDKDF (reference sequence). Trimming took off 4 bases at V and 4 bases at J, with 10 bases between the two ends. The CDR3: CATSIASPTEAFF. The CDR3 DNA reads as TGTGCCACCAGCATAGCGTCCCCCACTGAAGCTTTCTTT.

CDR3 residues: CASSDRDTQYF. The CDR3 nucleotides are TGTGCCAGCAGCGACCGGGATACGCAGTATTTT. The chain recombines TRBV6-5 with TRBJ2-3; D unresolved. The germline gives CDR1 MNHEY, CDR2 SVGAGI. Trimming pared 6 bases from V and 6 bases from J, leaving 7 bases between. CDR3 length: 11 residues.

The chain joins TRBV4-3 to TRBJ2-3; D remains unclear. Trimming took off 2 bases at V and 8 bases at J, with 17 bases between the two ends. CDR3 length equals 15 residues. CDR1 is LGHNA, CDR2 YSLEER, per germline. CDR3 sequence reads: CASSQSPRAQSTQYF. CDR3 bases: TGCGCCAGCAGCCAAAGCCCCCGGGCGCAAAGTACGCAGTATTTT.

V is TRBV11-2 and J is TRBJ1-2; tentatively, D is TRBD1 (6 bases). V lost 0 bases and J 8 bases, leaving 13 bases between the germline ends. The CDR3 contains 14 residues. Germline values: CDR1 SGHAT, CDR2 FQNNGV. The CDR3 loop is CASSLDGTRSGYTF. The CDR3 DNA follows: TGTGCCAGCAGCTTAGATGGGACACGGTCCGGCTACACCTTC. The full variable domain, completed using reference TRBV11-2 and TRBJ1-2, is EAGVAQSPRYKIIEKRQSVAFWCNPISGHATLYWYQQILGQGPKLLIQFQNNGVVDDSQLPKDRFSAERLKGVDSTLKIQPAKLEDSAVYLCASSLDGTRSGYTFGSGTRLTVV.

V is TRBV7-3 and J is TRBJ1-2; D unresolved. Trimming cost V 1 base and J 6 bases, with 12 bases left between them. The CDR3 has 14 amino acids. Germline CDR1 reads SGHTA; CDR2 reads FQGTGA. CDR3 sequence (DNA): TGTGCCAGCAGCTTAAGATCCGGGTACGATGGCTACACCTTC. This codes for CASSLRSGYDGYTF.

A few counts support this clone. The rearrangement links TRBV6-5 to TRBJ1-5; 9 nucleotides align to TRBD1. In germline, CDR1 is MNHEY, CDR2 SVGAGI. V was clipped by 8 bases and J by 7 bases; unmatched bases: 6. The length of the CDR3 is 13 residues. The CDR3 is CASRTGGSQPQHF. CDR3 bases: TGTGCCAGCCGTACAGGGGGCAGCCAGCCCCAGCATTTT.

The V call is TRBV28, the J call TRBJ2-7, with a tentative D call TRBD1 (5 bases). The ends were cut back, 5 bases at V and 2 bases at J, with 13 bases in the middle. Germline V lookup: CDR1 MDHEN, CDR2 SYDVKM. This CDR3 contains 14 residues. CDR3 amino acids: CASSITRVPYEQYF. CDR3 bases: TGTGCCAGCAGTATCACCAGGGTACCCTACGAGCAGTACTTC.

The chain employs TRBV6-5 and TRBJ1-1; no clear D. V lost 2 bases and J lost 6, with 16 bases in between. Per the germline V gene, CDR1 is MNHEY and CDR2 is SVGAGI. The CDR3 covers 15 residues. This chain's CDR3 is CASSYATPGWAEAFF. The CDR3 DNA is TGTGCCAGCAGTTACGCCACCCCAGGATGGGCTGAAGCTTTCTTT.

A few counts support this clone. The chain combines TRBV18 with TRBJ1-1; D perhaps matches TRBD1 (5 bases). V lost 5 bases, J lost 0 bases, and 16 bases lay in between. CDR1 is KGHSH, CDR2 LQKENI, per germline. The CDR3 is 16 residues long. The CDR3 DNA sequence: TGTGCCAGCTCAGCTACAGGAACCCCAATGAACACTGAAGCTTTCTTT. This encodes CASSATGTPMNTEAFF.

This chain links TRBV28 with TRBJ2-1; 11 nucleotides align to TRBD2. CDR1 and CDR2 (germline): MDHEN, SYDVKM. Trimming cost V 5 bases and J 2 bases; bases outside gene matches: 5. The CDR3 covers 16 residues. DNA of the CDR3: TGTGCCAGCAGTCGAGGGACTAGCGGACCCTACAATGAGCAGTTCTTC. It translates to CASSRGTSGPYNEQFF.

This clone showed up just a few times. The V call is TRBV5-1, the J call TRBJ1-1, with TRBD1 matching over 7 bases. Germline loops: CDR1 SGHRS, CDR2 YFSETQ. After removal of 0 bases from V and 0 bases from J, the junction contained 2 bases not matched to a gene. The CDR3 spans 15 residues. The CDR3 region has the DNA TGCGCCAGCAGCTTGGAGGGACAGATGAACACTGAAGCTTTCTTT. Translated, it gives CASSLEGQMNTEAFF.

This chain uses TRBV29-1 with TRBJ2-7, with a weak D call TRBD1 (5 bases). The CDR3 contains 11 residues. CDR1 is SQVTM, CDR2 ANQGSEA, per germline. Trimming took 0 bases from V and 9 from J, leaving 9 bases between them. In DNA, the CDR3 is TGCAGCGTTGAAGATCCAGGGCCGCAGTACTTC. Its translation: CSVEDPGPQYF.

The rearrangement uses TRBV5-1 and TRBJ1-3, with D unclear. There are 15 residues in the CDR3. V lost 3 bases to trimming and J lost 3 bases, with 13 bases between them. Germline CDR1 SGHRS, CDR2 YFSETQ. The CDR3 sequence: CASSSGLSGGNTIYF. The CDR3 coding sequence is TGCGCCAGCAGCTCCGGGTTGTCTGGTGGAAACACCATATATTTT.

V and J are TRBV6-4 and TRBJ2-7; tentatively, D is TRBD2 (6 bases). From germline, CDR1 is MRHNA and CDR2 SNTAGT. The V end lost 0 bases, the J end lost 3 bases, and 15 bases lay between the germline ends. This CDR3 comprises 16 residues. The CDR3 nucleotides are TGTGCCAGCAGTGACTCGAGTCGGGGGAGAGGCTACGAGCAGTACTTC. Translating gives CASSDSSRGRGYEQYF.

The CDR3 nucleotides are TGTGCCAGCAGCCGGGCTCAGGGTTTCTACGAGCAGTACTTC. This gives the protein CASSRAQGFYEQYF. The chain joins TRBV3-1 (or the pseudogene TRBV3-2) to TRBJ2-7, with TRBD1 as a possible D gene (5 bases). V lost 4 bases and J 3 bases, leaving 13 bases between the germline ends. The germline gives CDR1 LGHDT, CDR2 YNNKEL (reference sequence). The length of the CDR3 is 14 residues.

V usage is TRBV11-2 and J usage is TRBJ1-5; TRBD1 agrees at 10 bases. Losses at the gene ends were 5 bases for V and 4 bases for J; bases not matched to a gene: 5. This CDR3 spans 15 amino acids. Looked up from germline, CDR1 is SGHAT and CDR2 is FQNNGV. In DNA, the CDR3 is TGTGCCAGCAGCCTGACAGGGGGCGGGAATCAGCCCCAGCATTTT. It encodes CASSLTGGGNQPQHF.

The rearrangement joins TRBV28 to TRBJ2-1; D is perhaps TRBD2 (6 bases). Germline V gene data show CDR1 as MDHEN and CDR2 as SYDVKM. This CDR3 has 14 residues. The CDR3 sequence: CAGTPAGSYNEQFF. In nucleotides, the CDR3 is TGTGCTGGAACCCCAGCGGGCTCCTACAATGAGCAGTTCTTC. The full variable domain, rest sourced from reference TRBV28 and TRBJ2-1, is DVKVTQSSRYLVKRTGEKVFLECVQDMDHENMFWYRQDPGLGLRLIYFSYDVKMKEKGDIPEGYSVSREKKERFSLILESASTNQTSMYLCAGTPAGSYNEQFFGPGTRLTVL.

This clone was detected once. V gene TRBV20-1 combines with J gene TRBJ1-2, with a tentative D call TRBD1 (5 bases). V lost 3 bases, J lost 2 bases, and 13 bases lay in between. CDR1 DFQATT and CDR2 SNEGSKA come from the germline V gene (reference sequence). This CDR3 is built from 14 residues. The CDR3 protein is CSASTGLSNYGYTF. The CDR3 DNA follows: TGCAGTGCTAGTACGGGACTGTCAAACTATGGCTACACCTTC.

This clone was picked up one time. This chain uses TRBV27 with TRBJ1-2; D possibly corresponds to TRBD1 (5 bases). CDR1 MNHEY and CDR2 SMNVEV come from the germline V gene (reference sequence). CDR3 size: 16 residues. Trimming left V 4 bases short and J 4 bases short, with 19 bases between. CDR3 nucleotides: TGTGCCAGCAGTTCCCCCTGGGACCCTTACGGCTATGGCTACACCTTC. It translates to CASSSPWDPYGYGYTF.

The genes are TRBV10-3 and TRBJ1-1, with TRBD1 as a possible D gene (6 bases). V gave up 3 bases and J gave up 6 bases, with 8 bases separating them. The CDR3 loop spans 12 amino acids. CDR1 is ENHRY, CDR2 SYGVKD, per germline. CDR3 in amino acids: CAISEQGPEAFF. The DNA of the CDR3 is TGTGCCATCAGTGAACAGGGACCTGAAGCTTTCTTT.